This T cell receptor beta chain was documented in a study of blood T cell repertoires in COVID-19. Study-wide context: Spain, Italy and the United States supplied samples that represented acute and convalescent COVID-19. Nucleic acid was either cDNA or gDNA, and it came from T cells, B-cell-depleted T cells, or PBMCs.

Looked up from germline, CDR1 is SGHTA and CDR2 is FQGNSA. This CDR3 has 14 residues. V lost 1 base and J lost 9, with 13 bases in between. Authors' methods: It was from reference gene primer amplification that nucleated cell counts were estimated. Some clones are missing from TCRdb's copy, which holds only in-frame ones; the method was immunoSEQ multiplex PCR. The V and J calls and clone size come from that table; D and trimming were worked out from the DNA. Among 50,000 to 65,000 clones listed, 86% were seen once. The rearrangement uses TRBV7-2 and TRBJ1-5; D not certain. This TCR was sampled from a man aged 55 to 70 with acute or convalescent COVID-19. Input material: peripheral blood. The CDR3 reads CASSLVLQDGPQHF. The CDR3, as DNA: TGTGCCAGCAGCTTAGTCTTACAAGATGGGCCCCAGCATTTT.